Sequencing of this T cell receptor (beta chain) was carried out in a study of beta chain features in type 1 diabetes. The whole isolated RNA underwent reverse transcription, so sequencing captured expressed TCRB transcripts. The assay was immunoSEQ multiplex PCR, and TCRdb's table has in-frame clones only and misses some. Of hundreds of thousands of clones in the sample, 15% to 18% were seen once. One heparinised draw, averaging roughly 0.12 L, was taken per donor. CDR1 is SQVTM, CDR2 ANQGSEA, per germline. J lost 2 bases, V lost 7 bases, and 8 bases had no gene match. The CDR3 covers 14 residues. This clone was seen a few times.

The source is a man aged 18 to 35 in good health. The rearrangement joins TRBV29-1 to TRBJ2-5; TRBD1 matches at 9 bases. Sequencing was carried out using naive CD4+ T cells from blood. The CDR3 DNA reads as TGCAGCGCCCAAGCCGGGACAGGGCAAGAGACCCAGTACTTC. It encodes CSAQAGTGQETQYF. Together with reference TRBV29-1 and TRBJ2-5, the CDR3 gives the full variable domain: SAVISQKPSRDICQRGTSLTIQCQVDSQVTMMFWYRQQPGQSLTLIATANQGSEATYESGFVIDKFPISRPNLTFSTLTVSNMSPEDSSIYLCSAQAGTGQETQYFGPGTRLLVL.